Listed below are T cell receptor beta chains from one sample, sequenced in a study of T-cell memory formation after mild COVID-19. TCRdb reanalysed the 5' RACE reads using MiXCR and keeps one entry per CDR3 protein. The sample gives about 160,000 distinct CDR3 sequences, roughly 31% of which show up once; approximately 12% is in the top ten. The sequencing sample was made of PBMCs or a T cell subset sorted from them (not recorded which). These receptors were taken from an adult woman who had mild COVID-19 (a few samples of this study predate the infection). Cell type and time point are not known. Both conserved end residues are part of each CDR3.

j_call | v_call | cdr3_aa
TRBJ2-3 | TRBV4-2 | CASSQGLALDTQYF
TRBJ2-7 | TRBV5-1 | CASSLGRTAEVTYEQYF
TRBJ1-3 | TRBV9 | CASSRDAAISGNTIYF
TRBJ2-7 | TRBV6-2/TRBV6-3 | CASSVSYEQYF
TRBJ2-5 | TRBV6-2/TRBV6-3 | CASSYGNQETQYF
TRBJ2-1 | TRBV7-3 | CASSSQGWNEQFF
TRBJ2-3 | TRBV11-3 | CASSLQSGTDTQYF
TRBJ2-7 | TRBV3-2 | CASSPHPTSGNNYEQYF
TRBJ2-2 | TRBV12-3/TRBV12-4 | CASLKGATGELFF
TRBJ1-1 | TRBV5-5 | CASSLQQELTEAFF
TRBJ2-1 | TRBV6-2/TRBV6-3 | CASSGVGTRSYNEQFF
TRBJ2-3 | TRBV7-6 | CASSLLTSGTDTQYF
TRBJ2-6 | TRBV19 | CASSDRGPLWANVLTF
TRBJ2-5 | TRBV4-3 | CASSQELKWGTQYF
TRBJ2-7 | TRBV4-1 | CASSQVLALSSYEQYF
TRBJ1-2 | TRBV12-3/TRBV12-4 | CASSRSGADYGYTF
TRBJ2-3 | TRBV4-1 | CASSQAFSGGADTQYF
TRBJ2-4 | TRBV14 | CASSQGQGAIDIQYF
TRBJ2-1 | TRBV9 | CASSIGGQGNEQFF
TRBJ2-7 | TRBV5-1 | CASSFGQGGYEQYF
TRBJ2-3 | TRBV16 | CASSQSRGDTQYF
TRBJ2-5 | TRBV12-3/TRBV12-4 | CASSLVGGPETQYF
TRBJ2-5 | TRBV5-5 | CASSLAIRLAGEGETQYF
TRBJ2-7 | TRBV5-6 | CASSLGTPFSYEQYF
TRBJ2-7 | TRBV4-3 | CASSQDPGTSYEQYF
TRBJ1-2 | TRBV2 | CASSDIGGTYGYTF
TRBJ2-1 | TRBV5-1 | CASSSPGLAGVHEQFF
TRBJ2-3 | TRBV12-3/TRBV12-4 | CASLGLAGGTDTQYF
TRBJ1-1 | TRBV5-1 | CASSLDRVNTEAFF
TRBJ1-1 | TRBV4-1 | CASSQEFWNTEAFF
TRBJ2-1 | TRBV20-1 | CSASAREREQFF
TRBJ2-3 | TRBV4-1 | CASSQDNQGADTQYF
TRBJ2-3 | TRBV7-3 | CASSFGTGGKDTQYF
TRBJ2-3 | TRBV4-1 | CASSQEQPPPDTQYF
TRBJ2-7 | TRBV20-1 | CSAREDRIYEQYF
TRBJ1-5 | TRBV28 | CASSLLVGSGGEVSNQPQHF
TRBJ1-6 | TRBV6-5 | CASSYSRGNSPLHF
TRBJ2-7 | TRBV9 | CASSVGPGQETYEQYF
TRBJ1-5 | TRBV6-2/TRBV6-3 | CASKGFEGNQPQHF
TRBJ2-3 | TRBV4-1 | CASSQDPGDTQYF
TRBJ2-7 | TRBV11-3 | CASSLRDAYEQYF
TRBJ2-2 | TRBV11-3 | CASSLVGGGASGELFF
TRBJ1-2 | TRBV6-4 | CASSDGSDRGLNGYTF
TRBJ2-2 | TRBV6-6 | CASSYSLRGRTNTGELFF
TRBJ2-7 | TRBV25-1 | CASLRDFSYEQYF
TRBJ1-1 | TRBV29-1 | CSATRGDTEAFF
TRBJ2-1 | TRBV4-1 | CASSQAAAGGPFYNEQFF
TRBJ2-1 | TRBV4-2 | CASSQDPGDNEQFF